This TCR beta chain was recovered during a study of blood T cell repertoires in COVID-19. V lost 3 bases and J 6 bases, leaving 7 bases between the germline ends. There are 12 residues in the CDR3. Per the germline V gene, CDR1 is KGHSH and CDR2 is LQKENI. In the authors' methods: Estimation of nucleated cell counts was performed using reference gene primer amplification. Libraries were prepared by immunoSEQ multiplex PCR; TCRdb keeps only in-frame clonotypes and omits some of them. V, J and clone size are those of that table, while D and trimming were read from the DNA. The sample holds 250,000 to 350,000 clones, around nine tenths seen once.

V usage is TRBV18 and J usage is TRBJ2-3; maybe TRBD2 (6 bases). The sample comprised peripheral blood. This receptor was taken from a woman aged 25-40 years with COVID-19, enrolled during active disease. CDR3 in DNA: TGTGCCAGCTCACCCCGGGAGGATACGCAGTATTTT. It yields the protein CASSPREDTQYF.